This record looks at one T cell receptor (beta chain) sequence and its context. This CDR3 is built from 15 residues. Germline values: CDR1 KGHDR, CDR2 SFDVKD. V was clipped by 3 bases and J by 7 bases; unmatched bases: 7. This specimen belongs to a study of blood T cell repertoires in COVID-19. For the study at large: Nucleic acid was either cDNA or gDNA, and it came from T cells, B-cell-depleted T cells, or PBMCs.

Per the original methods: Estimated nucleated cell counts came from reference gene primer amplification. TCRdb's copy holds only in-frame clones and misses some; the assay was immunoSEQ multiplex PCR. V, J and clone size reflect that table, while D and trimming were determined from the DNA. Among 25,000 to 30,000 clones listed, around nine tenths were seen once. Sequencing used peripheral blood. V gene TRBV24-1 combines with J gene TRBJ1-2; 10 bases line up with TRBD1. The clonotype was recovered from a human donor in a cohort sampled during active COVID-19. The donor label of this sample is uncertain. The CDR3 sequence is CATSDPTGGQFGYTF. DNA for the CDR3: TGTGCCACCAGTGATCCGACAGGGGGCCAGTTTGGCTACACCTTC.